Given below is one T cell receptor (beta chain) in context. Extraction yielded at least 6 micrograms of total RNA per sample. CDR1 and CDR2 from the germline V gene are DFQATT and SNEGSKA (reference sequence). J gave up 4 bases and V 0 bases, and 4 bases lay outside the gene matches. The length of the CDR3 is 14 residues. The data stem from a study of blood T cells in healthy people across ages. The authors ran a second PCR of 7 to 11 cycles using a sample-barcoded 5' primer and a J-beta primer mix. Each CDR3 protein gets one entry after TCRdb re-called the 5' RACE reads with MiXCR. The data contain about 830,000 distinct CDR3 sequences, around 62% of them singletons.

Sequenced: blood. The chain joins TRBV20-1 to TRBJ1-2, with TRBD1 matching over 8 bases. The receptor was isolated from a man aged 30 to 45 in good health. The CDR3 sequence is CSARETGERYGYTF. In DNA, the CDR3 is TGCAGTGCTAGAGAGACAGGGGAGCGCTATGGCTACACCTTC.